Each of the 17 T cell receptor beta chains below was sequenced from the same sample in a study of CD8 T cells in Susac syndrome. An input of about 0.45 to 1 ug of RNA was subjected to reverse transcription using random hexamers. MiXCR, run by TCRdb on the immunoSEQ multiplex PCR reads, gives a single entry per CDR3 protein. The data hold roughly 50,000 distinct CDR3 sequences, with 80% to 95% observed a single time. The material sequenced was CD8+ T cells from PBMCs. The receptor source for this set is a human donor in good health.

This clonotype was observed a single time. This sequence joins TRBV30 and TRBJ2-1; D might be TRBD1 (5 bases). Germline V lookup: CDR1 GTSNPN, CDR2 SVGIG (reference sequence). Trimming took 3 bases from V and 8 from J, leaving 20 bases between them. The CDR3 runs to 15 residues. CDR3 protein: CAWSPRLTVIDEQFF. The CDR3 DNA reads TGTGCCTGGAGCCCCCGCCTGACAGTGATCGATGAGCAGTTCTTC.

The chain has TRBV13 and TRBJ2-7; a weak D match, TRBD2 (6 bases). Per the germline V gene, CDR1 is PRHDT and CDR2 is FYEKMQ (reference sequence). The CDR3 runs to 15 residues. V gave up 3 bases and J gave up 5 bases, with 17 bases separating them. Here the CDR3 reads CASSFSGGGVHEQYF. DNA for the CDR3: TGTGCCAGCAGCTTTAGTGGAGGAGGGGTCCACGAGCAGTACTTC.

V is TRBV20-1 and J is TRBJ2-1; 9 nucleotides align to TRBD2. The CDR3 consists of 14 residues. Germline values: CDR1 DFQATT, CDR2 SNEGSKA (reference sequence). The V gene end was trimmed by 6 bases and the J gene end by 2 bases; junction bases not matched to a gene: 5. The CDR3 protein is CSARSSGTYNEQFF. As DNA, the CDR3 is TGCAGTGCAAGATCTAGCGGGACCTACAATGAGCAGTTCTTC.

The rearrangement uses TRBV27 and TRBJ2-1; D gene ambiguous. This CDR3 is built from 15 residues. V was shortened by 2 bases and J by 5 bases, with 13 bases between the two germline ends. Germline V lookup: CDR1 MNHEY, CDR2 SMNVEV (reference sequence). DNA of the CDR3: TGTGCCAGCAGTTTAATCAGGAGTCGGAACAATGAGCAGTTCTTC. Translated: CASSLIRSRNNEQFF.

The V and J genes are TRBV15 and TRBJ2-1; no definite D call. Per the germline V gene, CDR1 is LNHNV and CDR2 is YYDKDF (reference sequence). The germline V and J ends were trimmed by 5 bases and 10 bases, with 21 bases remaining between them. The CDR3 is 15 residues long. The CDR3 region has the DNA TGTGCCACCAGCCCCACCAAGCGCCGCAACACAGAGCAGTTCTTC. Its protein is CATSPTKRRNTEQFF.

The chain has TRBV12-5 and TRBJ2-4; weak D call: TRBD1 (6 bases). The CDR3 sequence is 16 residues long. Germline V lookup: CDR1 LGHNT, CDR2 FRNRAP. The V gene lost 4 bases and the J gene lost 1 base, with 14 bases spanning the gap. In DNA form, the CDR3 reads TGTGCTAGTGGTTCACAGGGTCTTTGGGCCAAAAACATTCAGTACTTC. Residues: CASGSQGLWAKNIQYF.

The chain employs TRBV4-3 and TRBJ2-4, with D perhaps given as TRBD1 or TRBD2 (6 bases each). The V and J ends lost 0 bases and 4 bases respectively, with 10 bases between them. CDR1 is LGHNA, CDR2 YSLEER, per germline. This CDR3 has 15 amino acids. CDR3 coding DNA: TGCGCCAGCAGCCAAGAGAGGGGGGAGAAAAACATTCAGTACTTC. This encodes CASSQERGEKNIQYF.

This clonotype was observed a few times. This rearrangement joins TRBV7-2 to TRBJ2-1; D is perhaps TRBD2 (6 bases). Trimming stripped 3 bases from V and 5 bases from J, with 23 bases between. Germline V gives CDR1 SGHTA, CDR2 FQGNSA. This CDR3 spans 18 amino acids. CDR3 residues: CASSLGPVGGGLNNEQFF. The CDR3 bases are TGTGCCAGCAGCTTGGGCCCGGTCGGGGGAGGACTTAACAATGAGCAGTTCTTC.

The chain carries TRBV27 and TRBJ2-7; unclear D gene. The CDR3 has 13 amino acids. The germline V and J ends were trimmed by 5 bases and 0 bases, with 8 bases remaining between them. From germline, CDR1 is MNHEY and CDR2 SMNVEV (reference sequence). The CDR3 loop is CASSPTHSYEQYF. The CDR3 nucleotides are TGTGCCAGCAGTCCGACTCACTCCTACGAGCAGTACTTC.

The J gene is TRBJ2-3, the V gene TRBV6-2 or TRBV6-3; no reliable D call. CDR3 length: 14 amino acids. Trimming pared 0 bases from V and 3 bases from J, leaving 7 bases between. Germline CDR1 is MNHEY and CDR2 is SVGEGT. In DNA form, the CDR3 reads TGTGCCAGCAGTTACTCCCCGGAAACAGATACGCAGTATTTT. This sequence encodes CASSYSPETDTQYF.

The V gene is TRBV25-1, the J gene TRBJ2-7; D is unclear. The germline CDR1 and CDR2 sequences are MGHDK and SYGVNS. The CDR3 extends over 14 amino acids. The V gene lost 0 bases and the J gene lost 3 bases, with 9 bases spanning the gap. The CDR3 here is CASSEYSAGYEQYF. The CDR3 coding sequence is TGTGCCAGCAGTGAATATTCGGCAGGCTACGAGCAGTACTTC.

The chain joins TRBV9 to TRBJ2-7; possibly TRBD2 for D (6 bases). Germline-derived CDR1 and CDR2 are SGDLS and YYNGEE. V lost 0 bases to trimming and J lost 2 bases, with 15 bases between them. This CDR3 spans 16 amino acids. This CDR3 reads CASSVEEGVVAYEQYF. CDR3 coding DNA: TGTGCCAGCAGCGTAGAGGAGGGAGTCGTCGCCTACGAGCAGTACTTC.

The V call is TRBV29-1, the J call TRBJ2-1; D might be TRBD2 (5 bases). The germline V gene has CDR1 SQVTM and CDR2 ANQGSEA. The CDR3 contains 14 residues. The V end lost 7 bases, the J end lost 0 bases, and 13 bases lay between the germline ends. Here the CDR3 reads CSARDGSSYNEQFF. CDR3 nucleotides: TGCAGCGCCCGGGATGGTAGCTCCTACAATGAGCAGTTCTTC.

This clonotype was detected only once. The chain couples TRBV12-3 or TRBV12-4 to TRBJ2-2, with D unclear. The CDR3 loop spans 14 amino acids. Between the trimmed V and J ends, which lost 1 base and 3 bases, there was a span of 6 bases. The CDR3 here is CASSLGQHTGELFF. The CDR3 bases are TGTGCCAGCAGTTTAGGTCAGCACACCGGGGAGCTGTTTTTT.

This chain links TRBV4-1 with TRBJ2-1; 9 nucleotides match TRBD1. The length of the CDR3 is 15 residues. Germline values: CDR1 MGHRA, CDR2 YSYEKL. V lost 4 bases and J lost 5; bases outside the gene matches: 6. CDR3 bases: TGCGCCAGCAGCCCGGGACAGGGAGGAGACAATGAGCAGTTCTTC. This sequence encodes CASSPGQGGDNEQFF.

CDR3: CASSWAIGGRVPQETQYF. CDR3 sequence (DNA): TGTGCCAGCAGTTGGGCTATAGGTGGTCGAGTGCCTCAAGAGACCCAGTACTTC. The chain links TRBV12-3 or TRBV12-4 to TRBJ2-5; D is undetermined. CDR3 length equals 18 residues. V shed 4 bases and J shed 2 bases, with 23 bases lying between them.

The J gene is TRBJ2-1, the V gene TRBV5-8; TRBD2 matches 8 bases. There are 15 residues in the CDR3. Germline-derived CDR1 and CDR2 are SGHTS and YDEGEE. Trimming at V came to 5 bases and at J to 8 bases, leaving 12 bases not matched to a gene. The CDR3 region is CASRGREGLGDEQFF. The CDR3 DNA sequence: TGTGCCAGCAGGGGCCGGGAGGGCCTCGGTGATGAGCAGTTCTTC.